The 26 T cell receptor beta chains reported below all come from one sample, sequenced in a study of T cell responses to AZD1222 COVID-19 vaccine. Libraries were prepared by immunoSEQ multiplex PCR; TCRdb keeps only in-frame clonotypes and omits some of them. This table holds tens of thousands of clones, about 94% found once. The starting material was peripheral blood, obtained 28 days after the second AZD1222 dose. These receptor sequences come from an adult who received the AZD1222 COVID-19 vaccine.

The chain employs TRBV6-5 and TRBJ1-2; tentative D call: TRBD1 (6 bases). This CDR3 region has 15 residues. The V and J ends lost 2 bases and 2 bases respectively, with 12 bases between them. Germline V lookup: CDR1 MNHEY, CDR2 SVGAGI. The CDR3 reads CASSYLRDTNYGYTF. Here the CDR3 DNA reads TGTGCCAGCAGTTACCTACGGGACACGAACTATGGCTACACCTTC.

By share, this clone ranks as medium-sized. This chain joins TRBV4-2 and TRBJ2-7; 8 bases align to TRBD1. J lost 4 bases, V lost 0 bases, and 8 bases had no gene match. This CDR3 contains 16 residues. Germline CDR1 is LGHNA and CDR2 is YNFKEQ. CDR3 loop: CASSQEGLDREYEQYF. As DNA, the CDR3 is TGTGCCAGCAGCCAAGAGGGCCTGGACAGGGAGTACGAGCAGTACTTC.

The chain uses TRBV2 and TRBJ1-1; D uncertain. The V and J ends lost 5 bases and 3 bases respectively, with 16 bases between them. The germline V gene encodes CDR1 SNHLY and CDR2 FYNNEI. The CDR3 is made up of 15 amino acids. The CDR3 loop reads CASSSSPGEHTEAFF. The CDR3 DNA is TGTGCCAGCAGTTCGTCGCCCGGAGAACACACTGAAGCTTTCTTT.

This rearrangement joins TRBV18 to TRBJ2-5; 8 bases line up with TRBD2. This CDR3 is 14 amino acids long. In germline, CDR1 is KGHSH, CDR2 LQKENI. The ends lost 1 base at V and 4 bases at J; junction bases unmatched: 2. DNA of the CDR3: TGTGCCAGCTCACCACTGCTAGCGGGAGAGACCCAGTACTTC. Residues: CASSPLLAGETQYF.

The genes are TRBV27 and TRBJ1-2; 9 bases line up with TRBD1. This CDR3 has 12 amino acids. Germline V gene sequence: CDR1 MNHEY, CDR2 SMNVEV (reference sequence). Germline trimming cut 10 bases from V and 7 bases from J; bases unmatched to any gene: 7. CDR3 sequence: CATRQGVVGYTF. CDR3 bases: TGTGCCACCCGACAGGGGGTAGTTGGCTACACCTTC.

The V gene is TRBV7-2, the J gene TRBJ2-2; 9 nucleotides match TRBD1. With V trimmed by 4 bases and J by 0 bases, 6 bases remained unmatched. Germline V gene data show CDR1 as SGHTA and CDR2 as FQGNSA. The CDR3 totals 17 residues. The DNA of the CDR3 is TGTGCCAGCAGCTCGGGACAGGGTAAAACGAACACCGGGGAGCTGTTTTTT. This sequence encodes CASSSGQGKTNTGELFF. The whole variable domain, filled in from reference TRBV7-2 and TRBJ2-2, reads GAGVSQSPSNKVTEKGKDVELRCDPISGHTALYWYRQSLGQGLEFLIYFQGNSAPDKSGLPSDRFSAERTGGSVSTLTIQRTQQEDSAVYLCASSSGQGKTNTGELFFGEGSRLTVL.

This clone was found a few times. This chain links TRBV4-2 with TRBJ2-7; TRBD1 matches 7 bases. This CDR3 has 15 residues. Germline assignment: CDR1 LGHNA and CDR2 YNFKEQ. The V and J ends lost 2 bases and 6 bases, in that order; junction bases with no gene match: 10. CDR3 coding DNA: TGTGCCAGCAGCCAAACTGACAGGGTTCTGGGCGAGCAGTACTTC. Its translation: CASSQTDRVLGEQYF.

The chain joins TRBV6-6 to TRBJ2-7, with TRBD1 matching 8 bases. CDR1 is MNHNY, CDR2 SVGAGI, per germline (reference sequence). The CDR3 contains 14 residues. V was pared by 6 bases and J by 4 bases, with 8 bases of the junction left unmatched. The CDR3 DNA reads as TGTGCCAGCAGCCAGGGACAGGTGAAGTACGAGCAGTACTTC. This codes for CASSQGQVKYEQYF.

The chain employs TRBV11-2 and TRBJ1-3, with D perhaps matching TRBD1 (6 bases). CDR1 and CDR2 from the germline V gene are SGHAT and FQNNGV. The ends were cut back, 5 bases at V and 4 bases at J, with 12 bases in the middle. The CDR3 totals 14 residues. The CDR3 DNA reads TGTGCCAGCAGCCTGACAGGTCTGGGAAACACCATATATTTT. It translates to CASSLTGLGNTIYF.

The chain combines TRBV4-1 with TRBJ1-1, with unresolved D. The CDR3 extends over 14 amino acids. Trimming left V 0 bases short and J 1 base short, with 6 bases between. The V gene's germline CDR1 is MGHRA and CDR2 YSYEKL. CDR3 residues: CASSQDWSNTEAFF. The CDR3 DNA follows: TGCGCCAGCAGCCAAGATTGGTCGAACACTGAAGCTTTCTTT.

The chain links TRBV19 to TRBJ1-4; D is unresolved. The germline CDR1 and CDR2 sequences are LNHDA and SQIVND (reference sequence). CDR3 length: 14 residues. Trimming took 3 bases from V and 1 from J, leaving 6 bases between them. The CDR3 coding sequence is TGTGCCAGTAGTATTGGGGAAACTAATGAAAAACTGTTTTTT. Translated: CASSIGETNEKLFF.

The rearrangement joins TRBV6-1 to TRBJ2-7; 10 bases map to TRBD1. Germline values: CDR1 MNHNS, CDR2 SASEGT. The length of the CDR3 is 15 residues. Germline trimming cut 1 base from V and 3 bases from J; bases unmatched to any gene: 3. The chain's CDR3 is CASSEGDRGRYEQYF. The CDR3 DNA reads TGTGCCAGCAGTGAAGGGGACAGGGGTCGCTACGAGCAGTACTTC.

This chain uses TRBV29-1 with TRBJ2-6, with D possibly called TRBD1 or TRBD2 (7 bases each). This CDR3 has 16 amino acids. V shed 6 bases and J shed 2 bases, with 17 bases lying between them. Germline loops: CDR1 SQVTM, CDR2 ANQGSEA. The CDR3 protein is CSVRQGLKTGANVLTF. CDR3 bases: TGCAGCGTGCGACAGGGACTAAAGACTGGGGCCAACGTCCTGACTTTC.

The genes are TRBV6-2 or TRBV6-3 and TRBJ1-2; perhaps TRBD1 as D (6 bases). The CDR3 contains 15 residues. CDR1 is MNHEY and CDR2 is SVGEGT in the germline V gene. Between the trimmed V and J ends, which lost 5 bases and 2 bases, there was a span of 15 bases. CDR3 protein: CASSPDVGHNYGYTF. For the CDR3, the DNA is TGTGCCAGCAGTCCGGATGTGGGACACAACTATGGCTACACCTTC.

The V call is TRBV11-3, the J call TRBJ2-2; perhaps D is TRBD1 or TRBD2 (5 bases each). The V end was cut by 1 base, the J end by 6 bases, with 12 bases between. CDR1 and CDR2 (germline): SGHNT, YENEEA. The CDR3 runs 15 residues. CDR3 residues: CASSLGGVWSGELFF. CDR3 nucleotide sequence: TGTGCCAGCAGCTTAGGAGGGGTATGGTCCGGGGAGCTGTTTTTT.

This clone was observed a single time. The chain is built from TRBV10-3 and TRBJ2-1; 11 nucleotides line up with TRBD1. J lost 5 bases, V lost 4 bases, and 4 bases had no gene match. The length of the CDR3 is 15 residues. Germline loops: CDR1 ENHRY, CDR2 SYGVKD. This chain's CDR3 is CAISAGTGGDNEQFF. The DNA for the CDR3 is TGTGCCATCAGTGCCGGGACAGGGGGAGACAATGAGCAGTTCTTC.

The chain has TRBV5-1 and TRBJ1-5; D may be TRBD1 (6 bases). Germline V gives CDR1 SGHRS, CDR2 YFSETQ. V was shortened by 2 bases and J by 4 bases, with 10 bases between the two germline ends. The length of the CDR3 is 14 residues. CDR3 DNA: TGCGCCAGCAGCTTATCGGACAGAAATCAGCCCCAGCATTTT. It specifies CASSLSDRNQPQHF.

The chain recombines TRBV19 with TRBJ2-3; D unresolved. The germline V gene encodes CDR1 LNHDA and CDR2 SQIVND (reference sequence). The CDR3 is 14 amino acids. V was shortened by 8 bases and J by 0 bases, with 12 bases between the two germline ends. CDR3 coding DNA: TGTGCCAGTGGAGAGAGCCCTAGCACAGATACGCAGTATTTT. It specifies CASGESPSTDTQYF.

The V gene is TRBV5-6, the J gene TRBJ1-4, with a tentative D call TRBD1 (5 bases). Germline-derived CDR1 and CDR2 are SGHDT and YYEEEE. V shed 1 base and J shed 1 base, with 5 bases lying between them. This CDR3 is built from 14 residues. The CDR3 DNA reads as TGTGCCAGCAGCTTGAGGGGAACTAATGAAAAACTGTTTTTT. Amino acid sequence: CASSLRGTNEKLFF. Combining the CDR3 with reference TRBV5-6 and TRBJ1-4 gives the whole variable domain DAGVTQSPTHLIKTRGQQVTLRCSPKSGHDTVSWYQQALGQGPQFIFQYYEEEERQRGNFPDRFSGHQFPNYSSELNVNALLLGDSALYLCASSLRGTNEKLFFGSGTQLSVL.

V and J are TRBV6-1 and TRBJ2-1; 9 nucleotides line up with TRBD1. V lost 4 bases to trimming and J lost 2 bases; unmatched junction nucleotides: 9. Germline V lookup: CDR1 MNHNS, CDR2 SASEGT. The CDR3 is made up of 17 amino acids. CDR3 residues: CASSGNSRDRAYNEQFF. CDR3 DNA sequence: TGTGCCAGCAGTGGTAATTCGCGGGACAGGGCCTACAATGAGCAGTTCTTC.

This sequence joins TRBV27 and TRBJ1-4, with TRBD1 matching 11 bases. V gave up 6 bases and J gave up 5 bases; unmatched junction bases: 11. The CDR3 covers 17 residues. The germline CDR1 and CDR2 sequences are MNHEY and SMNVEV (reference sequence). Here the CDR3 reads CASSPGTGGGMNEKLFF. CDR3 sequence (DNA): TGTGCCAGCAGCCCCGGGACAGGGGGTGGGATGAATGAAAAACTGTTTTTT.

J is TRBJ1-6 and V is TRBV9; D remains ambiguous. With 3 bases removed from V and 3 bases from J, the gap between germline ends came to 10 bases. This CDR3 is 15 amino acids long. Germline V gene data show CDR1 as SGDLS and CDR2 as YYNGEE. The CDR3 spells CASSAFRDYNSPLHF. For the CDR3, the DNA is TGTGCCAGCAGCGCATTCCGGGACTATAATTCACCCCTCCACTTT.

CDR3 DNA: TGTGCCAGCAAAGCGGGGACACACACGAACACTGAAGCTTTCTTT. This translates into CASKAGTHTNTEAFF. The chain joins TRBV6-5 to TRBJ1-1; tentatively, D is TRBD1 (6 bases). V was trimmed by 7 bases and J by 1 base, leaving 16 bases between them. Germline CDR1 is MNHEY and CDR2 is SVGAGI. The CDR3 length is 15 residues.

CDR3 bases: TGCGCCAGCAGCCATTTTAAAGGCGAACAAAGCAATCAGCCCCAGCATTTT. It encodes CASSHFKGEQSNQPQHF. This sequence joins TRBV4-1 and TRBJ1-5, with D uncertain. The CDR3 is made up of 17 amino acids. The germline V and J ends were trimmed by 3 bases and 1 base, with 16 bases remaining between them. CDR1 is MGHRA, CDR2 YSYEKL, per germline.

This chain uses TRBV21-1 with TRBJ1-4; TRBD1 was called by the table and not checked on the DNA. TRBV21-1 is a pseudogene locus. The CDR3 extends over 13 amino acids. Here the CDR3 DNA reads TGTGCCAGCGCCCATGGGGCCGTAGAAAAACTGTTTTTT. This encodes CASAHGAVEKLFF.

CDR3: CASSLGPGNQPQHF. DNA for the CDR3: TGTGCCAGCAGCTTAGGACCCGGCAATCAGCCCCAGCATTTT. This chain joins TRBV7-2 and TRBJ1-5, with D unclear. Germline CDR1 SGHTA, CDR2 FQGNSA. V was shortened by 1 base and J by 2 bases, with 6 bases between the two germline ends. The CDR3 length is 14 residues.